This section outlines one TCR beta chain sequence together with its context. This table comes from immunoSEQ multiplex PCR, and its TCRdb copy is limited to in-frame clones, with some not included. This sample has roughly 97,000 clones, with approximately 83% found just once. This sample is part of a study of blood T cell repertoires in COVID-19. Study-wide background: Samples taken during acute and convalescent COVID-19 were collected in the United States, Italy and Spain.

The TCR was taken from an elderly woman with active or convalescent COVID-19. Source material: peripheral blood.

CDR3 bases: TGTGCCATCAGCCCGGGACAGGGGGCCTATGGCTACACCTTC. Protein: CAISPGQGAYGYTF. The V and J genes are TRBV10-3 and TRBJ1-2; 12 nucleotides line up with TRBD1. With 6 bases clipped from V and 4 bases from J, the junction kept 3 bases outside the gene matches. Per the germline V gene, CDR1 is ENHRY and CDR2 is SYGVKD. The CDR3 length is 14 residues.